The 30 T cell receptor beta chains below come from one sample, sequenced in a study of T cell responses to AZD1222 COVID-19 vaccine. Assay: immunoSEQ multiplex PCR; the TCRdb copy retains only in-frame clones and omits some. The sample consists of about 160,000 clones, more than 85% of them appearing once. Sequencing used peripheral blood, obtained 28 days after the second AZD1222 dose. The receptors were sampled from an adult who received the AZD1222 COVID-19 vaccine.

This clone was counted between two and nine times. CDR3 nucleotide sequence: TGTGCCAGCAGTGCGGACCATAGCAATCAGCCCCAGCATTTT. Amino acid sequence: CASSADHSNQPQHF. The gene calls are TRBV6-4 and TRBJ1-5; D unclear. V lost 4 bases to trimming and J lost 0 bases, with 7 bases between them. CDR3 length: 14 residues. Germline V gene lookup returns CDR1 MRHNA and CDR2 SNTAGT.

The chain combines TRBV28 with TRBJ1-1; TRBD1 is a possible D gene (5 bases). Germline-derived CDR1 and CDR2 are MDHEN and SYDVKM. The CDR3 is 13 amino acids. The V and J ends lost 3 bases and 2 bases respectively, with 7 bases between them. The CDR3 nucleotides are TGTGCCAGCAGTTTTAGGGGAAACACTGAAGCTTTCTTT. Translation gives CASSFRGNTEAFF.

V and J are TRBV5-1 and TRBJ2-5; perhaps TRBD1 as D (6 bases). In germline, CDR1 is SGHRS, CDR2 YFSETQ. The V end was cut by 0 bases, the J end by 2 bases, with 11 bases between. CDR3 length equals 15 residues. CDR3 residues: CASSLAGTQQETQYF. The CDR3, as DNA: TGCGCCAGCAGCTTGGCCGGGACACAACAAGAGACCCAGTACTTC.

V usage is TRBV24-1 and J usage is TRBJ2-2; TRBD1 might be the D (6 bases). Germline V gene data show CDR1 as KGHDR and CDR2 as SFDVKD. This CDR3 comprises 14 residues. The V and J ends lost 12 bases and 0 bases respectively, with 13 bases between them. For the CDR3, the DNA is TGTGCCCCTTGGACAGTAGCGAACACCGGGGAGCTGTTTTTT. Translating it yields CAPWTVANTGELFF.

The chain recombines TRBV15 with TRBJ1-5, with D uncertain. Germline V gene data show CDR1 as LNHNV and CDR2 as YYDKDF (reference sequence). The ends were cut back, 0 bases at V and 4 bases at J, with 4 bases in the middle. The CDR3 is 13 residues long. The CDR3 spells CATSRDENQPQHF. The CDR3 region has the DNA TGTGCCACCAGCAGAGATGAGAATCAGCCCCAGCATTTT.

This chain connects TRBV6-6 to TRBJ2-7, with 7 bases that match TRBD1. Losses at the gene ends were 8 bases for V and 7 bases for J; bases not matched to a gene: 14. This CDR3 has 14 amino acids. The germline V gene has CDR1 MNHNY and CDR2 SVGAGI (reference sequence). This CDR3 reads CASLGDRRLGEQYF. The CDR3 DNA follows: TGTGCCAGCCTTGGGGACAGACGTCTGGGAGAGCAGTACTTC.

In its sample, this clone was seen once. The V and J genes are TRBV5-1 and TRBJ2-3; D ambiguous. This CDR3 is built from 15 residues. V was shortened by 1 base and J by 0 bases, with 9 bases between the two germline ends. CDR1 SGHRS and CDR2 YFSETQ come from the germline V gene. The CDR3 loop is CASSLTGRSTDTQYF. Written as DNA, the CDR3 is TGCGCCAGCAGCTTGACGGGCCGTAGCACAGATACGCAGTATTTT.

The chain has TRBV5-8 and TRBJ2-1; the D gene is possibly TRBD1 (6 bases). Trimming removed 3 bases from V and 0 bases from J, with 10 bases in between. The germline CDR1 and CDR2 sequences are SGHTS and YDEGEE. There are 15 residues in the CDR3. The DNA of the CDR3 is TGTGCCAGCAGCTCAACAGGGAGCTCCTACAATGAGCAGTTCTTC. It translates to CASSSTGSSYNEQFF.

Here the CDR3 DNA reads TGTGCCAGCAGCTTGGCTTTGGGTCGAGGTCAGCCCCAGCATTTT. It codes for CASSLALGRGQPQHF. V and J are TRBV7-2 and TRBJ1-5; unclear D gene. The CDR3 spans 15 residues. Between the trimmed V and J ends, which lost 3 bases and 6 bases, there was a span of 15 bases. Germline CDR1 is SGHTA and CDR2 is FQGNSA.

CDR3 region: CSVDASAYGYTF. In nucleotides, the CDR3 is TGCAGCGTTGATGCCAGCGCCTATGGCTACACCTTC. This chain uses TRBV29-1 with TRBJ1-2; D ambiguous. Germline CDR1 SQVTM, CDR2 ANQGSEA. This CDR3 is built from 12 residues. V was clipped by 3 bases and J by 4 bases, with 9 bases between them.

In this sample, this clone turned up a few times. The CDR3: CASSFSTDTQYF. For the CDR3, the DNA is TGTGCCAGCAGTTTCAGCACAGATACGCAGTATTTT. This chain uses TRBV12-3 or TRBV12-4 with TRBJ2-3; no reliable D call. V was cut by 3 bases and J by 0 bases, with 1 base left in between. The CDR3 extends over 12 amino acids.

J is TRBJ1-2 and V is TRBV18; D uncertain. Trimming pared 3 bases from V and 7 bases from J, leaving 18 bases between. The CDR3 sequence is 15 residues long. The germline V gene has CDR1 KGHSH and CDR2 LQKENI. The CDR3 region is CASSPETNPTGGYTF. The CDR3 DNA is TGTGCCAGCTCACCCGAGACAAATCCCACGGGTGGCTACACCTTC.

The chain employs TRBV28 and TRBJ1-4; TRBD1 aligns across 10 bases. In germline, CDR1 is MDHEN, CDR2 SYDVKM. The length of the CDR3 is 18 residues. With V trimmed by 5 bases and J by 0 bases, 9 bases remained unmatched. DNA of the CDR3: TGTGCCAGCAGTACACCGACAGGGGGCGGTGCAACTAATGAAAAACTGTTTTTT. Translated, it gives CASSTPTGGGATNEKLFF.

The V and J genes are TRBV28 and TRBJ1-2; no clear D. The germline V and J ends were trimmed by 2 bases and 3 bases, with 4 bases remaining between them. In germline, CDR1 is MDHEN, CDR2 SYDVKM. This CDR3 comprises 12 residues. CDR3 region: CASSLRDYGYTF. In DNA, the CDR3 is TGTGCCAGCAGTTTACGAGACTATGGCTACACCTTC.

The chain links TRBV19 to TRBJ1-6; 7 positions match TRBD1. The V and J ends lost 10 bases and 9 bases, in that order; junction bases with no gene match: 21. The length of the CDR3 is 17 residues. Germline-derived CDR1 and CDR2 are LNHDA and SQIVND (reference sequence). The CDR3 is CATHRDRYVSPISPLHF. CDR3 bases: TGTGCCACCCACCGGGACAGATACGTCTCCCCCATTTCACCCCTCCACTTT.

CDR3 bases: TGTGCCAGCAGCTTGGCGTCAGGTCCCGGGGAGCTGTTTTTT. This translates into CASSLASGPGELFF. This chain links TRBV5-4 with TRBJ2-2; no reliable D call. Germline lookup yields CDR1 SGHNT and CDR2 YYREEE (reference sequence). Trimming left V 0 bases short and J 6 bases short, with 9 bases between. This CDR3 is 14 amino acids long.

This clone was counted a single time. V usage is TRBV3-1 (or the pseudogene TRBV3-2) and J usage is TRBJ2-5; D may be TRBD2 (6 bases). The CDR3 is 14 amino acids. CDR1 is LGHDT, CDR2 YNNKEL, per germline (reference sequence). The V gene lost 4 bases and the J gene lost 7 bases, with 16 bases spanning the gap. As DNA, the CDR3 is TGTGCCAGCAGCCGAGAGCTCACAGCGGGGACCCAGTACTTC. This encodes CASSRELTAGTQYF.

The V gene is TRBV14, the J gene TRBJ1-3; D uncertain. The V end lost 1 base, the J end lost 0 bases, and 7 bases lay between the germline ends. This CDR3 spans 15 amino acids. CDR1 and CDR2 (germline): SGHDN, FVKESK. The CDR3: CASSQVPGSGNTIYF. CDR3 DNA: TGTGCCAGCAGCCAAGTCCCAGGCTCTGGAAACACCATATATTTT.

This clone has just one count. The V gene is TRBV6-5, the J gene TRBJ2-7; no definite D call. The germline V and J ends were trimmed by 4 bases and 2 bases, with 9 bases remaining between them. CDR3 length: 13 amino acids. Germline assignment: CDR1 MNHEY and CDR2 SVGAGI. DNA for the CDR3: TGTGCCAGCAGTTGGGGATTTACCTACGAGCAGTACTTC. Residues: CASSWGFTYEQYF.

V usage is TRBV3-1 (or the pseudogene TRBV3-2) and J usage is TRBJ1-5; 9 nucleotides line up with TRBD1. Looked up from germline, CDR1 is LGHDT and CDR2 is YNNKEL (reference sequence). This CDR3 comprises 15 residues. Germline trimming cut 3 bases from V and 7 bases from J; bases unmatched to any gene: 7. The CDR3 nucleotides read TGTGCCAGCAGCCAGCTACCGGGACAGGGCCAGCCCCAGCATTTT. The encoded protein is CASSQLPGQGQPQHF.

V is TRBV7-9 and J is TRBJ1-1, with a tentative D call TRBD1 (5 bases). CDR1 SEHNR and CDR2 FQNEAQ come from the germline V gene (reference sequence). The CDR3 spans 12 residues. Trimming removed 3 bases from V and 8 bases from J, with 10 bases in between. The CDR3 DNA follows: TGTGCCAGCAGCTTGCGAGGGGCAGAAGCTTTCTTT. This sequence encodes CASSLRGAEAFF.

This clone appeared once. The V and J genes are TRBV5-8 and TRBJ1-1; 7 nucleotides match TRBD1. V shed 2 bases and J 1 base; nucleotides not matched to a gene: 5. The CDR3 covers 15 residues. Germline assignment: CDR1 SGHTS and CDR2 YDEGEE. The CDR3 loop is CASSFRGEGNTEAFF. The CDR3 DNA reads TGTGCCAGCAGCTTCAGGGGGGAAGGGAACACTGAAGCTTTCTTT.

The chain joins TRBV24-1 to TRBJ2-1, with D unclear. Germline CDR1 KGHDR, CDR2 SFDVKD. The CDR3 is made up of 15 amino acids. The ends were cut back, 0 bases at V and 0 bases at J, with 5 bases in the middle. The CDR3 bases are TGTGCCACCAGTGATTTGGGAAGCTCCTACAATGAGCAGTTCTTC. Translated: CATSDLGSSYNEQFF.

This chain uses TRBV5-1 with TRBJ2-1; D is possibly TRBD2 (6 bases). The V end was cut by 0 bases, the J end by 4 bases, with 11 bases between. Germline V CDR1 and CDR2: SGHRS, YFSETQ. This CDR3 is built from 15 residues. The CDR3 sequence: CASSLEAAGYNEQFF. In nucleotides, the CDR3 is TGCGCCAGCAGCTTGGAGGCTGCGGGGTACAATGAGCAGTTCTTC.

The chain combines TRBV24-1 with TRBJ1-5; D ambiguous. Germline CDR1 and CDR2: KGHDR and SFDVKD. V lost 5 bases, J lost 7 bases, and 5 bases lay in between. The CDR3 covers 11 residues. DNA for the CDR3: TGTGCCACCAGTGCCACGCAGCCCCAGCATTTT. Its protein is CATSATQPQHF.

The chain combines TRBV14 with TRBJ1-2; D is unclear. Germline assignment: CDR1 SGHDN and CDR2 FVKESK. The CDR3 consists of 14 residues. The V end was cut by 5 bases, the J end by 1 base, with 11 bases between. The CDR3 here is CASSEVDDNYGYTF. CDR3 nucleotide sequence: TGTGCCAGCAGCGAGGTGGACGATAACTATGGCTACACCTTC. The whole variable domain, remainder taken from reference TRBV14 and TRBJ1-2, is EAGVTQFPSHSVIEKGQTVTLRCDPISGHDNLYWYRRVMGKEIKFLLHFVKESKQDESGMPNNRFLAERTGGTYSTLKVQPAELEDSGVYFCASSEVDDNYGYTFGSGTRLTVV.

V usage is TRBV3-1 (or the pseudogene TRBV3-2) and J usage is TRBJ2-5; tentatively, D is TRBD2 (6 bases). Trimming took 1 base from V and 8 from J, leaving 14 bases between them. The CDR3 has 14 amino acids. Germline-derived CDR1 and CDR2 are LGHDT and YNNKEL (reference sequence). This chain's CDR3 is CASSQGRGKDTQYF. The CDR3 DNA reads TGTGCCAGCAGCCAAGGTCGGGGGAAGGATACCCAGTACTTC.

This clone was found a few times. The chain links TRBV7-9 to TRBJ2-7; TRBD1 matches 10 bases. Trimming cost V 7 bases and J 4 bases; bases outside gene matches: 13. The CDR3 has 16 amino acids. Germline-derived CDR1 and CDR2 are SEHNR and FQNEAQ (reference sequence). The DNA of the CDR3 is TGTGCCAGCATCCCGTTCCGGGACAGGGGATATTACGAGCAGTACTTC. Translating it yields CASIPFRDRGYYEQYF.

This chain joins TRBV7-8 and TRBJ2-1; 8 bases fit TRBD2. Germline CDR1 reads SGHVS; CDR2 reads FQNEAQ. With V trimmed by 4 bases and J by 9 bases, 11 bases remained unmatched. CDR3 length equals 15 residues. The DNA for the CDR3 is TGTGCCAGCAGCTCAGGACTAGCTGCCCCCGGTGAGCAGTTCTTC. This encodes CASSSGLAAPGEQFF. Drawing the rest from reference TRBV7-8 and TRBJ2-1, the complete variable domain is GAGVSQSPRYKVAKRGQDVALRCDPISGHVSLFWYQQALGQGPEFLTYFQNEAQLDKSGLPSDRFFAERPEGSVSTLKIQRTQQEDSAVYLCASSSGLAAPGEQFFGPGTRLTVL.

This clone was seen only once. The chain uses TRBV24-1 and TRBJ1-2; 9 positions match TRBD1. Germline-derived CDR1 and CDR2 are KGHDR and SFDVKD. V dropped 3 bases and J dropped 8; count of bases not matched to a gene: 9. This CDR3 is built from 15 residues. DNA for the CDR3: TGTGCCACCAGTGATCCGGGACAGGGAGGTCGCGGCTACACCTTC. Its translation: CATSDPGQGGRGYTF.